This T cell receptor (beta chain) was retrieved from a study of blood T cells in healthy people across ages. Notes on this clonotype: Its antigen is not identified.

Findings and caveats of the study: Considered underestimates were the diversity estimates obtained from one million T cells.

Together with a sample-barcoded 5' primer, a J-beta primer mix was included in a second PCR lasting about 6 to 11 cycles. The template-switch adaptor was a 5' adaptor with 12 random nucleotides. It tagged each cDNA molecule. Each CDR3 protein gets one entry after TCRdb re-called the 5' RACE reads with MiXCR. The table lists 1.8 million or so distinct CDR3 sequences, about 39% of them singletons. The source of this sequence is a human donor in good health. The sequenced sample was blood.

CDR3 coding DNA: TGCAGTGCTAGACAAGCGGGGGGGCCCTACAATGAGCAGTACTTC. Translated, it gives CSARQAGGPYNEQYF. The chain links TRBV20-1 to TRBJ2-4; 10 positions match TRBD2. With V trimmed by 2 bases and J by 13 bases, 14 bases remained unmatched. This CDR3 contains 15 residues. Germline V gene lookup returns CDR1 DFQATT and CDR2 SNEGSKA (reference sequence).